This passage covers 2 T cell receptor beta chains from one sample sequenced in a study of cytomegalovirus exposure and HLA in healthy donors. The PCR made use of 60 Vbeta and 13 Jbeta primers. Repertoires were generated with immunoSEQ multiplex PCR, while TCRdb's copy carries only in-frame clones and drops some. The table includes around 270,000 clones, 80% detected once. Sequencing was done on a sample of PBMCs. These TCRs come from a girl aged 2-10 years in good health and CMV-seronegative.

V gene TRBV7-8 combines with J gene TRBJ2-7, with D perhaps matching TRBD1 (6 bases). The germline CDR1 and CDR2 sequences are SGHVS and FQNEAQ. This CDR3 comprises 17 residues. V gave up 4 bases and J gave up 3 bases, with 22 bases separating them. The CDR3 nucleotides are TGTGCCAGCAGCTCATTGCATACGAGGGACACAATCTACGAGCAGTACTTC. This encodes CASSSLHTRDTIYEQYF.

The gene calls are TRBV6-5 and TRBJ2-7; D gene ambiguous. Germline V gene data show CDR1 as MNHEY and CDR2 as SVGAGI. The V end was cut by 0 bases, the J end by 3 bases, with 12 bases between. This CDR3 region has 15 residues. The CDR3 region has the DNA TGTGCCAGCAGTTACTCGCAAGCAGGCCACTACGAGCAGTACTTC. Residues: CASSYSQAGHYEQYF.